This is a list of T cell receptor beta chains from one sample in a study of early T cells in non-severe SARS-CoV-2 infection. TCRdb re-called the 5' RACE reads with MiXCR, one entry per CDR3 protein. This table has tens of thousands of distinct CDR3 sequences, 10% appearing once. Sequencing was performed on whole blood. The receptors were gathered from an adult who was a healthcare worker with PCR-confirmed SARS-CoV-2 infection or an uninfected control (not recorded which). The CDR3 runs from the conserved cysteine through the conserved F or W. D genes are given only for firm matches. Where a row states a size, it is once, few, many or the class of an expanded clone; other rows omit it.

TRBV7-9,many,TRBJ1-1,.,CASSSQGDLFTEAFF,TGTGCCAGCAGCTCCCAGGGAGATCTTTTTACTGAAGCTTTCTTT
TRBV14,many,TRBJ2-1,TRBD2,CASSPRERVAGGPYNEQFF,TGTGCCAGCAGCCCTCGAGAGAGGGTAGCGGGAGGTCCCTACAATGAGCAGTTCTTC
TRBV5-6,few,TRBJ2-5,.,CASSFAGRETQYF,TGTGCCAGCAGCTTCGCAGGGAGGGAGACCCAGTACTTC
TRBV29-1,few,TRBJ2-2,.,CSVEAGNTGELFF,TGCAGCGTTGAGGCAGGGAACACCGGGGAGCTGTTTTTT
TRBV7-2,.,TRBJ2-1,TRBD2,CASSLRPAGGHNEQFF,TGTGCCAGCAGCTTAAGGCCAGCGGGAGGCCACAATGAGCAGTTCTTC
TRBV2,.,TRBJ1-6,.,CASSVGWNSPLHF,TGTGCCAGCAGTGTAGGGTGGAATTCACCCCTCCACTTT
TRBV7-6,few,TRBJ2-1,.,CASGRTYNEQFF,TGTGCCAGCGGACGGACCTACAATGAGCAGTTCTTC
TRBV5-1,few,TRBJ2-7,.,CASSAGHKSSYEQYF,TGCGCCAGCAGCGCGGGACACAAGAGCTCCTACGAGCAGTACTTC
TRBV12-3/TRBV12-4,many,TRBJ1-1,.,CASSFPMNTEAFF,TGTGCCAGCAGTTTTCCCATGAACACTGAAGCTTTCTTT
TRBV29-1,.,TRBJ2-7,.,CSVASRTYEQYF,TGCAGCGTTGCTAGCAGGACCTACGAGCAGTACTTC
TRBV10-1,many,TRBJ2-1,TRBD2,CASIAGSYNEQFF,TGCGCCAGCATAGCGGGCTCCTACAATGAGCAGTTCTTC
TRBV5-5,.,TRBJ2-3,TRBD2,CASSLRGLAASTDTQYF,TGTGCCAGCAGCTTGCGAGGACTAGCAGCCTCCACAGATACGCAGTATTTT
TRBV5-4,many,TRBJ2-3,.,CASSLGTSGPVTDTQYF,TGTGCCAGCAGCTTGGGGACCAGCGGGCCGGTTACAGATACGCAGTATTTT
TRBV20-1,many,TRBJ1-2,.,CSARNTLHGYTF,TGCAGTGCTAGAAATACCCTTCACGGCTACACCTTC
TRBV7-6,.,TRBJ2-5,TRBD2,CASSLSSGTLGTQYF,TGTGCCAGCAGCTTAAGTAGCGGGACGCTGGGGACCCAGTACTTC
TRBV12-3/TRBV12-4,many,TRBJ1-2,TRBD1,CASSPGTATYGYTF,TGTGCCAGCAGTCCGGGGACAGCCACCTATGGCTACACCTTC
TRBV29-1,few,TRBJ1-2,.,CSVDQGSYGYTF,TGCAGCGTCGATCAGGGTTCCTATGGCTACACCTTC
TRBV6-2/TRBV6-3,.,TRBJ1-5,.,CASSQRVTQPQHF,TGTGCCAGCAGTCAGCGAGTTACTCAGCCCCAGCATTTT
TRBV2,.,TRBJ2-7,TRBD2,CASSIVVSGGKQYF,TGTGCCAGCAGTATAGTAGTTTCGGGGGGGAAGCAGTACTTC
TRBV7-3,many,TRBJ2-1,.,CASSLSGGNNEQFF,TGTGCCAGCAGCTTAAGCGGGGGCAACAATGAGCAGTTCTTC
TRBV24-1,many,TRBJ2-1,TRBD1,CATSDLNRGPYNEQFF,TGTGCCACCAGTGATTTGAACAGGGGGCCCTACAATGAGCAGTTCTTC
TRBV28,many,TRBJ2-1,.,CASNQRSTEQFF,TGTGCCAGCAACCAGCGCTCAACTGAGCAGTTCTTC
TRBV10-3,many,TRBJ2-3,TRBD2,CATQAGRGTDTQYF,TGTGCCACCCAAGCGGGAAGGGGCACAGATACGCAGTATTTT
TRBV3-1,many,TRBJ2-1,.,CASSLGVGEQFF,TGTGCCAGCAGTCTAGGGGTTGGCGAGCAGTTCTTC
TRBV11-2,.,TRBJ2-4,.,CASSLGGRPGKNIQYF,TGTGCCAGCAGCTTAGGGGGGAGGCCCGGCAAAAACATTCAGTACTTC
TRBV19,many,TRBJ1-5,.,CASSLTYSNQPQHF,TGTGCCAGTAGCCTCACATATAGCAATCAGCCCCAGCATTTT
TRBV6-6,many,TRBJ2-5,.,CASSDRGTQYF,TGTGCCAGCAGTGATCGGGGGACCCAGTACTTC
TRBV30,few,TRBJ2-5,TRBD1,CAGQGYQETQYF,TGTGCCGGACAGGGGTACCAAGAGACCCAGTACTTC
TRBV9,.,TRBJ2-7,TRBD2,CASSPSSGTSGYEQYF,TGTGCCAGCAGCCCATCATCCGGGACTAGCGGATACGAGCAGTACTTC
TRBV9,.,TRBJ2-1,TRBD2,CASSVAIAGMQFF,TGTGCCAGCAGCGTAGCGATAGCGGGCATGCAGTTCTTC
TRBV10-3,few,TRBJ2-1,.,CAMMGGSYNEQFF,TGTGCCATGATGGGCGGCTCCTACAATGAGCAGTTCTTC
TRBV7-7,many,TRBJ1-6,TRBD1,CASSLLKGQGLNSPLHF,TGTGCCAGCAGCTTACTTAAGGGACAGGGACTGAATTCACCCCTCCACTTT
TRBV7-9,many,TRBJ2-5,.,CASSLAGMSETQYF,TGTGCCAGCAGCTTAGCAGGGATGTCAGAGACCCAGTACTTC
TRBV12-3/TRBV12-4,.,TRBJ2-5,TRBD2,CASSFSLAGLYIETQYF,TGTGCCAGCAGTTTTTCCCTAGCGGGGTTATATATTGAGACCCAGTACTTC
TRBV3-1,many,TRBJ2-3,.,CASSQDRRLGVPDTQYF,TGTGCCAGCAGCCAAGACAGAAGACTAGGAGTCCCAGATACGCAGTATTTT
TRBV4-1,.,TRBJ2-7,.,CASSQTGYEQYF,TGCGCCAGCAGCCAAACGGGGTACGAGCAGTACTTC
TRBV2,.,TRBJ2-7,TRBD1,CASRTGVEQYF,TGTGCCAGCAGAACAGGGGTCGAGCAGTACTTC
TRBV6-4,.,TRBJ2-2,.,CASSDGIGTGELFF,TGTGCCAGCAGTGACGGAATAGGAACCGGGGAGCTGTTTTTT
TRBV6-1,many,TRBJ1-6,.,CASSERAALNSPLHF,TGTGCCAGCAGTGAACGGGCGGCTCTTAATTCACCCCTCCACTTT
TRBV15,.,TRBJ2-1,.,CATSLSGTGNNEQFF,TGTGCCACCAGCCTTTCCGGGACTGGGAACAATGAGCAGTTCTTC
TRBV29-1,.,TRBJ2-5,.,CSVPARETQYF,TGCAGCGTACCCGCTCGGGAGACCCAGTACTTC
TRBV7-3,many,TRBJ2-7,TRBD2,CASSLIAGVGYEQYF,TGTGCCAGCAGCTTAATAGCGGGGGTAGGGTACGAGCAGTACTTC
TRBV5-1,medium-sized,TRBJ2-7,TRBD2,CASSLRWTSGGPIYEQYF,TGCGCCAGCAGCTTGCGGTGGACTAGCGGGGGCCCTATCTACGAGCAGTACTTC
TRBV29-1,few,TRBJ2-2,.,CSARPWQGSTGELFF,TGCAGCGCCCGTCCTTGGCAGGGTTCCACCGGGGAGCTGTTTTTT
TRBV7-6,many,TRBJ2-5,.,CASILFTGSLTGQTQYF,TGTGCCAGCATCCTATTTACCGGGTCTCTAACGGGGCAGACCCAGTACTTC
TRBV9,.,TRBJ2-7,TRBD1,CASSVGQGFTEQYF,TGTGCCAGCAGCGTAGGACAGGGCTTCACCGAGCAGTACTTC
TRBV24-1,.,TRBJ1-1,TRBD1,CATSDSRTGNTEAFF,TGTGCCACCAGTGATTCAAGGACAGGGAACACTGAAGCTTTCTTT
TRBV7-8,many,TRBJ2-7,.,CASSPSRPANEQYF,TGTGCCAGCAGCCCCTCAAGGCCTGCTAACGAGCAGTACTTC
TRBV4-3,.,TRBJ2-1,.,CASSQDRGSAYNEQFF,TGCGCCAGCAGCCAAGATCGCGGGTCCGCCTACAATGAGCAGTTCTTC
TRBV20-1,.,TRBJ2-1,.,CSARDRAYEQFF,TGCAGTGCTAGAGATAGAGCCTATGAGCAGTTCTTC
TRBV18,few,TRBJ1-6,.,CASSLLDNSPLHF,TGTGCCAGCTCACTTTTAGATAATTCACCCCTCCACTTT